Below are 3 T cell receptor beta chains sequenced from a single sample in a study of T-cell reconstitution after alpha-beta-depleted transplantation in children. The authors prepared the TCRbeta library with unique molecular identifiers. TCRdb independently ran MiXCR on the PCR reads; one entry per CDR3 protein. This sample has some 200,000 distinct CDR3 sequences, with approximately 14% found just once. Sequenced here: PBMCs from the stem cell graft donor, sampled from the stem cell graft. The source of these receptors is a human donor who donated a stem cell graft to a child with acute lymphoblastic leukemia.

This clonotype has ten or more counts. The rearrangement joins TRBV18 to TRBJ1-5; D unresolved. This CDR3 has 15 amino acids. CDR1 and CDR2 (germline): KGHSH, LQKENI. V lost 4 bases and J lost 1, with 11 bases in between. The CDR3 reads CASSRVFESNQPQHF. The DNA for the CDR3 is TGTGCCAGCTCACGAGTCTTTGAGAGCAATCAGCCCCAGCATTTT.

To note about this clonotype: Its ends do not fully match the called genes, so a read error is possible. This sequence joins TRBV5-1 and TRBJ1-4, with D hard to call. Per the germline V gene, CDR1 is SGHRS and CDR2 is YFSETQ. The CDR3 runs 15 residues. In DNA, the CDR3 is TGCCCCAGCAGCCCTTTACAACGTTTAGGAGAAAAACTGTTTTTT. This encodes CPSSPLQRLGEKLFF.

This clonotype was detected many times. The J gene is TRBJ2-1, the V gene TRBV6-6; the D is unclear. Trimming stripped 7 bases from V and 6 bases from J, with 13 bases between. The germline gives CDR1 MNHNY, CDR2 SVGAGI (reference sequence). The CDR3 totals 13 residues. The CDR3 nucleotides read TGTGCCAGCAAAAATAACATGGCCAATGAGCAGTTCTTC. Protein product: CASKNNMANEQFF.